The TCR beta chain described here comes from a study of blood T cell repertoires in COVID-19. The CDR3 contains 15 residues. Germline CDR1 and CDR2: LNHNV and YYDKDF (reference sequence). With 0 bases removed from V and 8 bases from J, the gap between germline ends came to 11 bases. Sequencing was performed with immunoSEQ multiplex PCR; in TCRdb, only in-frame clones are kept and a portion is missing. The data show roughly 230,000 clones, with more than 75% seen just once and approximately 6.6% held by the top ten. This receptor was obtained from a woman aged 50 to 60 who had been exposed to COVID-19. What was sequenced was PBMCs or T cells enriched from blood (not recorded which). The chain uses TRBV15 and TRBJ1-6, with D possibly matching TRBD1 (6 bases). The CDR3 DNA reads as TGTGCCACCAGCAGAGATTGGGGGCAGGATTCACCCCTCCACTTT. Amino acids: CATSRDWGQDSPLHF.